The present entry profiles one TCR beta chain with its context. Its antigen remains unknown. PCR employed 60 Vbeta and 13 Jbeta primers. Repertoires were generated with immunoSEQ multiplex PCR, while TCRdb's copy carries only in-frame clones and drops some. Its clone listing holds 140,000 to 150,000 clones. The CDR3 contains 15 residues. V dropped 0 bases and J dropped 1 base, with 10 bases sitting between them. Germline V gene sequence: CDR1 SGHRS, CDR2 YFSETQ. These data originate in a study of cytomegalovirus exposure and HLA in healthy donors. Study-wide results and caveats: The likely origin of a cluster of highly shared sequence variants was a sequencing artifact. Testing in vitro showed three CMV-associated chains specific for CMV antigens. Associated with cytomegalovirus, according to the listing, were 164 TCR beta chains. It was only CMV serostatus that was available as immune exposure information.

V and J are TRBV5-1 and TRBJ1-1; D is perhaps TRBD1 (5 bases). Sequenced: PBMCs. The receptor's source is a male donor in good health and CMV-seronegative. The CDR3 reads CASSLEPQGNTEAFF. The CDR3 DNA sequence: TGCGCCAGCAGCTTGGAGCCCCAGGGGAACACTGAAGCTTTCTTT.